This T cell receptor beta chain derives from a study of radiotherapy plus CTLA-4 blockade in lung cancer. Study details: Objective responses emerged in 15% to 20% of patients, and around 31% attained disease control. Overall study results and limits: Early blood T cell clone changes and increased post-radiation serum interferon-beta were reportedly the strongest response predictors.

V was pared by 6 bases and J by 3 bases, with 24 bases between. The CDR3 length is 18 residues. In germline, CDR1 is SEHNR, CDR2 FQNEAQ (reference sequence). Comment on this clone: The antigen is undetermined.

TCRdb's copy holds only in-frame clones and misses some; the assay was immunoSEQ multiplex PCR. The sample holds approximately 77,000 clones, roughly four fifths seen once. This chain connects TRBV7-9 to TRBJ1-5; no definite D call. The sequencing here drew on peripheral blood, taken from a patient treated with radiotherapy plus ipilimumab. The TCR sequence derives from a human donor with non-small cell lung cancer who had stable disease on radiotherapy plus ipilimumab. CDR3 region: CASSEAQKGGSFNQPQHF. The CDR3 DNA sequence: TGTGCCAGCAGTGAGGCTCAAAAGGGAGGATCCTTCAATCAGCCCCAGCATTTT.